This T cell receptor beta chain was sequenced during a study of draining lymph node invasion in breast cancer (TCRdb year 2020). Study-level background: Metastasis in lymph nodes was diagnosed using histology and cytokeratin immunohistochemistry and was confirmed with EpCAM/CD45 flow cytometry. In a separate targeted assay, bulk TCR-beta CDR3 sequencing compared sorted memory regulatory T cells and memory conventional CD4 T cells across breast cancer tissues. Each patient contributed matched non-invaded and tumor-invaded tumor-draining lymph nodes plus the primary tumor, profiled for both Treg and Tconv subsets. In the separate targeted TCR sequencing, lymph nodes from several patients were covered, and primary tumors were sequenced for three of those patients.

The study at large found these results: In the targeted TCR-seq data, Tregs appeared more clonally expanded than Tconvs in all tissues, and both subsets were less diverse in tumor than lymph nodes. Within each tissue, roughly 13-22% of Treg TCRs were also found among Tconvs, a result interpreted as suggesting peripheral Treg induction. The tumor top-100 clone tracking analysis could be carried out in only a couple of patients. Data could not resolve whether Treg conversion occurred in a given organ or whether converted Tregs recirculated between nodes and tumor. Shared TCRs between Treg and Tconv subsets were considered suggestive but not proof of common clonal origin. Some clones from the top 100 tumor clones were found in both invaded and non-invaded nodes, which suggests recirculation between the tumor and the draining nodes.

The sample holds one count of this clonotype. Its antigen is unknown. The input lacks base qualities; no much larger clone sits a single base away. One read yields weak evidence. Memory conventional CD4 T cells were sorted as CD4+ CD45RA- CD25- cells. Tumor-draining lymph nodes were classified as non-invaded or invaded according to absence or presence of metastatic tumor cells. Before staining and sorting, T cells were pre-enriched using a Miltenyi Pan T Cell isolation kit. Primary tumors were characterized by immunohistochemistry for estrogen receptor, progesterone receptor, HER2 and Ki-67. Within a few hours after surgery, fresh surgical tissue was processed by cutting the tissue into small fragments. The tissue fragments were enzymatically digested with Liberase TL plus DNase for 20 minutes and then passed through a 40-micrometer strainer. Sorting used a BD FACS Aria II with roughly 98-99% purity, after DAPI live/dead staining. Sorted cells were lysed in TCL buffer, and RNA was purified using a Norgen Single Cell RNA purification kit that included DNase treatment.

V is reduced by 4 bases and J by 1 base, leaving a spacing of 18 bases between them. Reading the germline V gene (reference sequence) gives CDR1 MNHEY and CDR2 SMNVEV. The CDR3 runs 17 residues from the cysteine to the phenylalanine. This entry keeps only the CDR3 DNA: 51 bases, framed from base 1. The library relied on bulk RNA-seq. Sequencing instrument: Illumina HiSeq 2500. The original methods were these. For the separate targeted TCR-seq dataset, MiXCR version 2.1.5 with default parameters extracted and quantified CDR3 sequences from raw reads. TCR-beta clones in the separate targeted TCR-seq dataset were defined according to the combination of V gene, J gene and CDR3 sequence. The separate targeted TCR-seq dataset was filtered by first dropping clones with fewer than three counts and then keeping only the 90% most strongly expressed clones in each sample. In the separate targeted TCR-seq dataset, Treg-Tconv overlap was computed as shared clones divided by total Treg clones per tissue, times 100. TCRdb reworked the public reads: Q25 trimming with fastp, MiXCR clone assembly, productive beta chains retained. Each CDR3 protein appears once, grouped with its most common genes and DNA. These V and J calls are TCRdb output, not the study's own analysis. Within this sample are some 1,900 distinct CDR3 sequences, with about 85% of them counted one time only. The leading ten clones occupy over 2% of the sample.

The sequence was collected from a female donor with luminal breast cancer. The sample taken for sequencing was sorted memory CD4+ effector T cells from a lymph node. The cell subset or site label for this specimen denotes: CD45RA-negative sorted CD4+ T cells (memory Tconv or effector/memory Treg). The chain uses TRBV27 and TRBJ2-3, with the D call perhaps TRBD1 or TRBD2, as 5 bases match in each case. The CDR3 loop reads CASSWDQGVAGTDTQYF. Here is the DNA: TGTGCCAGCAGTTGGGACCAAGGGGTTGCGGGCACAGATACGCAGTATTTT.